Sequencing of this T cell receptor beta chain was carried out in a study of yellow fever vaccine responses in identical twins. The study, taken as a whole, reports: Twins showed a vaccine T cell response that reportedly seemed partly convergent, partly personalized.

To note about this clonotype: The antigen is unknown.

Trimming pared 3 bases from V and 6 bases from J, leaving 12 bases between. This CDR3 region has 14 residues. TCRdb reanalysed the RT-PCR reads using MiXCR and keeps one entry per CDR3 protein. The table shows under 1,500 distinct CDR3 sequences, with 89% occurring only once. This TCR was recovered from a female donor who received the yellow fever vaccine. V and J are TRBV12-3 or TRBV12-4 and TRBJ2-1; D might be TRBD2 (6 bases). The sample in question was T cells from blood (PBMCs), unsorted or a sorted subset (not recorded which), obtained before or after yellow fever vaccination (not recorded which). The CDR3 nucleotides read TGTGCCAGCAGTTTGGGGACTGCCCTCAATGAGCAGTTCTTC. Translating gives CASSLGTALNEQFF.